This T cell receptor (beta chain) was retrieved from a study of T cells in narcolepsy. Between the trimmed V and J ends, which lost 0 bases and 5 bases, there was a span of 16 bases. This CDR3 spans 15 amino acids. CDR1 GTSNPN and CDR2 SVGIG come from the germline V gene (reference sequence). The data were produced by immunoSEQ multiplex PCR, yet TCRdb's version contains in-frame clones alone and is incomplete. The table includes fewer than 35,000 clones, less than 85% detected once. The V and J genes are TRBV30 and TRBJ2-5; D gene ambiguous. Sequencing used CD45RA- memory CD4+ T cells from PBMCs. The clonotype comes from a human donor with narcolepsy. CDR3 bases: TGTGCCTGGAGTGTGGAGATTCCCAGGCGGGAGACCCAGTACTTC. Translation: CAWSVEIPRRETQYF. The full variable domain, its missing parts supplied by reference TRBV30 and TRBJ2-5, is SQTIHQWPATLVQPVGSPLSLECTVEGTSNPNLYWYRQAAGRGLQLLFYSVGIGQISSEVPQNLSASRPQDRQFILSSKKLLLSDSGFYLCAWSVEIPRRETQYFGPGTRLLVL.